This TCR beta chain emerged from a study of CD4 T cells in lung cancer (dated by TCRdb to the late 2010s). Context from the whole study: To find responses to candidate mutation-encoded neoepitopes, the study screened blood T cells from NSCLC patients and isolated neoantigen-specific CD4+ T-cell clones and TCRs. Aged 60 to 69 when blood was donated, the resected patients, most of whom were former smokers, had either lung adenocarcinoma or squamous cell carcinoma. Treatments the patients had received before donating blood included platinum chemotherapy, and some of the patients were given nivolumab or pembrolizumab. The frequency of neoantigen-specific clonotypes in tumor resections, non-adjacent lung and cultured T-cell products was followed using TCRB deep sequencing. Results and caveats for the whole study, not just this receptor: Rather than memory responses to the cancer, some blood-derived responses might reflect cross-reactivity or in vitro priming of naive T cells. IFNgamma-sorted cells included nonspecific IFNgamma producers of unknown purity, so expanded lines ranged from monoclonal to oligoclonal.

Points on this clone: Its antigen target is currently unknown. No base-level quality is on record; no much larger clone is a single base apart.

PBMCs were stimulated for about 13 days with mutant 27-mer peptides plus IL21, IL7, IL15 and IL2 and were then restimulated with peptide-pulsed autologous B cells. After restimulation with peptide-pulsed B cells, live IFNgamma-secreting T cells were sorted by cytokine capture on a FACS Aria2. At limiting dilution of around 3 or 10 cells per well, the sorted cells were expanded for roughly 13 to 22 days with irradiated allogeneic PBMCs, phytohemagglutinin and IL2. Peripheral blood samples or leukapheresis products were obtained from the patients. Expanded lines were screened for antigen specificity by IFNgamma ELISA against autologous B cells pulsed with mutant peptides. Inclusive of the bounding cysteine and phenylalanine, the CDR3 is 15 residues long. Of all the DNA, just the CDR3 is kept, 45 bases in frame from base 1. From a lookup of the germline V gene, CDR1 and CDR2 are SNHLY and FYNNEI. V loses 9 bases at its end and J loses 1 base; junction bases beyond the gene matches: 11.

The library relied on the immunoSEQ multiplex PCR assay. DNA was isolated with Qiagen DNeasy or QIAamp micro DNA kits and TCRB sequenced with the Adaptive Biotechnology human TCRB sequencing kit. TCRB libraries were sequenced on an Illumina MiSeq. Regarding the original processing steps: TCRB sequence data were analyzed using the kit provider's software, and tumor enrichment of clonotype templates was assessed with Fisher's exact test. Imported from immuneACCESS, the table was reduced by TCRdb to in-frame sequences with V and J called. These copies leave out some clones; in studies compared against another copy, an unresolved V gene accounts for under half, and the cause of the remainder is not known. The V and J calls and clone size are taken from that table; D and trimming were inferred from the DNA. Present in this sample are approximately 2,000 clones, 65% to 80% of which were seen just once. About 6% of the sample is taken by the ten largest.

The TCR comes from a woman aged 55-70 years with non-small cell lung cancer. Some clones in this sample may be carry-over from other donors' samples. The source material was a CD4+ T cell line or clone grown in culture. The sequence links TRBV2 to TRBJ2-7; 8 central bases correspond to TRBD2. CDR3 protein: CARGAHAGGSYEQYF. The nucleotide sequence is given as TGTGCCAGGGGAGCACACGCGGGAGGTTCCTACGAGCAGTACTTC.